The T cell receptor (beta chain) described here comes from a study of T cell repertoires in cytomegalovirus infection. Background on the study: Selection of CMV epitopes for the study included recently identified HLA-C-restricted and well-studied HLA-B-restricted ones. Whole-study findings and limits: Ex vivo responses were dominated by HLA-C-restricted CMV-specific TCR beta clonotypes.

Trimming pared 1 base from V and 3 bases from J, leaving 10 bases between. This CDR3 has 14 residues. Germline CDR1 SGHRS, CDR2 YFSETQ. As regards this clonotype: Its antigen is undetermined.

TCRdb reprocessed the reads via MiXCR and lists one record per CDR3 protein. The data contain 650,000 to 900,000 distinct CDR3 sequences, 25% to 35% of them singletons. The starting material was cultured CD8+ T cells from PBMCs, obtained from culture after CMV antigen stimulation. The rearrangement joins TRBV5-1 to TRBJ1-1; a possible D gene is TRBD1 (5 bases). The clonotype originates from a human donor in good health (CMV status not recorded). Some clones in this sample may be carry-over from other donors' samples. This chain's CDR3 is CASSLWGDDTEAFF. For the CDR3, the DNA is TGCGCCAGCAGCTTGTGGGGGGACGACACTGAAGCTTTCTTT.